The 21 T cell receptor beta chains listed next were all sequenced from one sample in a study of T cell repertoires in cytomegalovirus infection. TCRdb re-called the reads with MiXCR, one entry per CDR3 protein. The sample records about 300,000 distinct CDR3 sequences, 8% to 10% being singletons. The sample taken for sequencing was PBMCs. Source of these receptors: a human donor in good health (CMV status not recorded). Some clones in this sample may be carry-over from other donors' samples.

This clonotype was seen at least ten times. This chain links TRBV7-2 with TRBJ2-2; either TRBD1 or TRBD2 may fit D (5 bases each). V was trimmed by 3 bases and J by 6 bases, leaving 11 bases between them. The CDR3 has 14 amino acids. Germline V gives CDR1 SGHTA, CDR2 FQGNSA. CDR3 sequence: CASSLGTSAGELFF. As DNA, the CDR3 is TGTGCCAGCAGCTTGGGGACGTCAGCCGGGGAGCTGTTTTTT.

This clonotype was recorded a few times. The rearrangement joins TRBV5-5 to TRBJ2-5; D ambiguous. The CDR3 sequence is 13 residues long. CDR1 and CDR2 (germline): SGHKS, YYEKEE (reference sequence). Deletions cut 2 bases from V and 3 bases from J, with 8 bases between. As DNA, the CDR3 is TGTGCCAGCAGCTTTCTCAGAGAAGAGACCCAGTACTTC. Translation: CASSFLREETQYF. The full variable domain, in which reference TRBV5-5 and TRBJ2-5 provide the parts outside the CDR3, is DAGVTQSPTHLIKTRGQQVTLRCSPISGHKSVSWYQQVLGQGPQFIFQYYEKEERGRGNFPDRFSARQFPNYSSELNVNALLLGDSALYLCASSFLREETQYFGPGTRLLVL.

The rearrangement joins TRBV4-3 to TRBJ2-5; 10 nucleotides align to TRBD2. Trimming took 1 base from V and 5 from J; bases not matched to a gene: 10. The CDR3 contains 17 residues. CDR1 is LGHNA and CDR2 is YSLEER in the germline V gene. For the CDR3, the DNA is TGCGCCAGCAGCCAAGGAACCCAGCGGGGGGGCCGGGAGACCCAGTACTTC. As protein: CASSQGTQRGGRETQYF.

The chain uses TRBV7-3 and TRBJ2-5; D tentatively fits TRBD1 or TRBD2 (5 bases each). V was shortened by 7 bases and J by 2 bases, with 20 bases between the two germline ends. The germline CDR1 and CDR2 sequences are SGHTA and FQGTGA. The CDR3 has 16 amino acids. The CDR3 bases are TGTGCCAGCAACCCGTCAGGGACGCCGATTCAAGAGACCCAGTACTTC. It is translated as CASNPSGTPIQETQYF. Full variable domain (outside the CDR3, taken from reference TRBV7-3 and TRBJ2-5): GAGVSQTPSNKVTEKGKYVELRCDPISGHTALYWYRQSLGQGPEFLIYFQGTGAADDSGLPNDRFFAVRPEGSVSTLKIQRTERGDSAVYLCASNPSGTPIQETQYFGPGTRLLVL.

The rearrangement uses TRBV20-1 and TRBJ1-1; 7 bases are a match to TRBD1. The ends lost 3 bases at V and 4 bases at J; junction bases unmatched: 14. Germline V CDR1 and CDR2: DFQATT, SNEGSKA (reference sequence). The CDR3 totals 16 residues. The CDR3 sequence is CSASETGTAGSTEAFF. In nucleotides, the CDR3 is TGCAGTGCTAGTGAAACCGGGACAGCGGGCAGCACTGAAGCTTTCTTT.

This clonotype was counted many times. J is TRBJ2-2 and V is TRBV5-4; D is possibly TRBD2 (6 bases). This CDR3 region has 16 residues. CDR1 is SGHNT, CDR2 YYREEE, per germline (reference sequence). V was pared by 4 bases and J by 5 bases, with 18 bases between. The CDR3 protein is CASSLGDRGFTGELFF. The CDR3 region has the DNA TGTGCCAGCAGCCTCGGGGATCGGGGGTTTACCGGGGAGCTGTTTTTT.

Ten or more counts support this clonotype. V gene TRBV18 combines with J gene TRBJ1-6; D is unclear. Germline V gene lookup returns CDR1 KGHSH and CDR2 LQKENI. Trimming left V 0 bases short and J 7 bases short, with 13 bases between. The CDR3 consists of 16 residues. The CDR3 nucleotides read TGTGCCAGCTCACCACCGGCACGCGGAGGAAATTCACCCCTCCACTTT. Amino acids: CASSPPARGGNSPLHF.

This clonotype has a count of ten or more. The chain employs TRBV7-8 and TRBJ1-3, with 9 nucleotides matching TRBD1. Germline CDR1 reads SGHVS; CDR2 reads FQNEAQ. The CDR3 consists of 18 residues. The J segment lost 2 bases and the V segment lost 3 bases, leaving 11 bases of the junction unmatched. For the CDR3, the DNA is TGTGCCAGCAGCTTTTCGTCTTGGGGGACAGGGCCTGGAAACACCATATATTTT. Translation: CASSFSSWGTGPGNTIYF.

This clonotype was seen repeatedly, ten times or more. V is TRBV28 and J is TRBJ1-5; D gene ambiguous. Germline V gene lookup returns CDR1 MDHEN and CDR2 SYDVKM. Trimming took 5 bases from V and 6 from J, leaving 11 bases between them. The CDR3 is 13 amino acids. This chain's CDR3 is CASSAGLGQPQHF. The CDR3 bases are TGTGCCAGCAGTGCCGGATTGGGTCAGCCCCAGCATTTT. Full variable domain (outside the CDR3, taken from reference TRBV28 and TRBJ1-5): DVKVTQSSRYLVKRTGEKVFLECVQDMDHENMFWYRQDPGLGLRLIYFSYDVKMKEKGDIPEGYSVSREKKERFSLILESASTNQTSMYLCASSAGLGQPQHFGDGTRLSIL.

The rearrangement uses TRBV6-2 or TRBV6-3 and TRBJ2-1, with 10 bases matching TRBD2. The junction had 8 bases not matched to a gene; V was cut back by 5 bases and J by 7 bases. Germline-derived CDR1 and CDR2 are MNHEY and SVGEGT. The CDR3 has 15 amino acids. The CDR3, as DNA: TGTGCCAGCAGTAGCCGAGCGGGGGGGGGGAATGAGCAGTTCTTC. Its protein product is CASSSRAGGGNEQFF.

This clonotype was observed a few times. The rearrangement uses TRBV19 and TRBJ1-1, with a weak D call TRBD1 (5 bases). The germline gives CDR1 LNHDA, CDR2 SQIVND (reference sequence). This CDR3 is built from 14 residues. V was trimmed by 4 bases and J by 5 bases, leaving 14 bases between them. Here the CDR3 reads CASSSRGEWTEAFF. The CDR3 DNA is TGTGCCAGTAGTAGTAGGGGTGAGTGGACTGAAGCTTTCTTT.

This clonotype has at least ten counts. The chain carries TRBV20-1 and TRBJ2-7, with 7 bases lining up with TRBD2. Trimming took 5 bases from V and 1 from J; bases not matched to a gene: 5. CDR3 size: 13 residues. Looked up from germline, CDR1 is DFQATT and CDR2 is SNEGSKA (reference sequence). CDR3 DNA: TGCAGTGCTGGGGGGGGTGATTCCTACGAGCAGTACTTC. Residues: CSAGGGDSYEQYF.

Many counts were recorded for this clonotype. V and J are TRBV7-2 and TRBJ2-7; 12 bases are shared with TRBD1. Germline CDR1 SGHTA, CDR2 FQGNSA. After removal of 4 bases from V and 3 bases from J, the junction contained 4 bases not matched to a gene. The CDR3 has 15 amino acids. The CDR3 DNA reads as TGTGCCAGCAGCTCCGGGACAGGGGGCATCTACGAGCAGTACGTC. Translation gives CASSSGTGGIYEQYV.

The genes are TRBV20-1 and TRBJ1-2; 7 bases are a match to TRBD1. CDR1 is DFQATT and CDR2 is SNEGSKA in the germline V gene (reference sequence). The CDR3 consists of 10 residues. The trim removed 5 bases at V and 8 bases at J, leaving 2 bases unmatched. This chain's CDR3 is CSASRGGYTF. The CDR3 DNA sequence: TGCAGTGCTTCCAGGGGGGGCTACACCTTC.

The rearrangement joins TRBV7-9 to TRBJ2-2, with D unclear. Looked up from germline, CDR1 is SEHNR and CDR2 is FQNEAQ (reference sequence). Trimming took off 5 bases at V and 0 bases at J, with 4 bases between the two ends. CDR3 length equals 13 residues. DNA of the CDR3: TGTGCCAGCAGCCATTCGAACACCGGGGAGCTGTTTTTT. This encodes CASSHSNTGELFF.

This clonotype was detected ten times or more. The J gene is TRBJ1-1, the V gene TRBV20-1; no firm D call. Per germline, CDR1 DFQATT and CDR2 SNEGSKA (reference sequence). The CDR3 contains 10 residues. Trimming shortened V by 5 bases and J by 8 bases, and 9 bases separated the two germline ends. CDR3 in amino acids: CSAPMVEAFF. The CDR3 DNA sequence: TGCAGTGCTCCCATGGTAGAAGCTTTCTTT.

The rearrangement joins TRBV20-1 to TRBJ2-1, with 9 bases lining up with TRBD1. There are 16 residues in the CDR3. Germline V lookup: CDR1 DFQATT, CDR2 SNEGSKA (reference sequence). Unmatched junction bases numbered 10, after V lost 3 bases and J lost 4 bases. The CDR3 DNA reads TGCAGTGCTAGTGAGTCGGGGACAGGGCGTTACAATGAGCAGTTCTTC. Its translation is CSASESGTGRYNEQFF.

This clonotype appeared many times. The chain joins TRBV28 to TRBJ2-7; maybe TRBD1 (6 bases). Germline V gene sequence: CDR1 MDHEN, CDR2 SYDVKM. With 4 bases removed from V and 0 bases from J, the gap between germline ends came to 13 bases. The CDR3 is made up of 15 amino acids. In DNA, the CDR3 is TGTGCCAGCAGTTCAGGGACAATAAGCTCCTACGAGCAGTACGTC. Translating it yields CASSSGTISSYEQYV.

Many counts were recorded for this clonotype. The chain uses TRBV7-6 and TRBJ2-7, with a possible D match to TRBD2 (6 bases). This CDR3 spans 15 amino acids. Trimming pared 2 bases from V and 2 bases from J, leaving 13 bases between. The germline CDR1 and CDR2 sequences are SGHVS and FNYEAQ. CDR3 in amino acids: CASSLTKSGAYEQYF. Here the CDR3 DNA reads TGTGCCAGCAGCTTAACCAAGTCGGGGGCCTACGAGCAGTACTTC.

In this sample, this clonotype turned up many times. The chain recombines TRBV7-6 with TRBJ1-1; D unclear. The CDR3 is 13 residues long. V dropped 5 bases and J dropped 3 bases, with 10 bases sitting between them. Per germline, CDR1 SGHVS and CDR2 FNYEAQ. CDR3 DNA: TGTGCCAGCAGCCTAGGTAAGGACACTGAAGCTTTCTTT. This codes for CASSLGKDTEAFF.

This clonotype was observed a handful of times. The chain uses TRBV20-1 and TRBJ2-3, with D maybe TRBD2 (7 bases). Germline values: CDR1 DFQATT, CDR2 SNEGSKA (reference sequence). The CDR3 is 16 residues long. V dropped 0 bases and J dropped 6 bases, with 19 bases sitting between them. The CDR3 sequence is CSARDLDGGASDTQYF. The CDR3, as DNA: TGCAGTGCTAGAGACCTGGATGGGGGGGCGAGCGATACGCAGTATTTT.